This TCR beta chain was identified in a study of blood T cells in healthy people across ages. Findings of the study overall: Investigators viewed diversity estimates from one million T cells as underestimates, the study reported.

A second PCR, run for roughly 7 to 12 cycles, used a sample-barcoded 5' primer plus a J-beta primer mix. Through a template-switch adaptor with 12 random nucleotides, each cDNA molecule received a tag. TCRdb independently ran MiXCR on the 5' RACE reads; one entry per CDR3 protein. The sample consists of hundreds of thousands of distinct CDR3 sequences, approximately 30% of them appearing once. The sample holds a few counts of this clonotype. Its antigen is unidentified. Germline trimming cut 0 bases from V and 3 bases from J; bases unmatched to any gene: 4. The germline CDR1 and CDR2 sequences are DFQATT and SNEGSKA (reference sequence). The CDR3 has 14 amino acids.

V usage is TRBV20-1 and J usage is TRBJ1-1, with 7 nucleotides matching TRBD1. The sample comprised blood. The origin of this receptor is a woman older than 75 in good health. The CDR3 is CSAREPGGYTEAFF. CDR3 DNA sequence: TGCAGTGCTAGAGAACCAGGGGGGTACACTGAAGCTTTCTTT.